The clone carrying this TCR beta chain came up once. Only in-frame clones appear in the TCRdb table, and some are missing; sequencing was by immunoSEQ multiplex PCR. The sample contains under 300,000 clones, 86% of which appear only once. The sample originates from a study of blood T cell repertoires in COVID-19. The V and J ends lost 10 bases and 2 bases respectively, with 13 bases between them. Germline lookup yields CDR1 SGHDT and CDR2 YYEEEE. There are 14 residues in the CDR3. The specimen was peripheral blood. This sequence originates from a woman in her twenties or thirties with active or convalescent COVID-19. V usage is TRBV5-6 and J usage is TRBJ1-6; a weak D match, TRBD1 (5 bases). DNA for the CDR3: TGTGCCTCCAGGGTATTCACCTATAATTCACCCCTCCACTTT. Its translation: CASRVFTYNSPLHF.